This note documents a single TCR beta chain sequence. This sample stems from a study of blood T cell repertoires in COVID-19. The wider study: The United States, Italy and Spain were the sources of the acute and convalescent COVID-19 samples. Sources were T cells, B-cell-depleted T cells, or PBMCs; the material itself was cDNA or gDNA.

The CDR3 is 15 amino acids. J gave up 2 bases and V 7 bases, and 10 bases lay outside the gene matches. From germline, CDR1 is MNHEY and CDR2 SVGAGI. The assay was immunoSEQ multiplex PCR, and TCRdb's table has in-frame clones only and misses some. The top ten clones hold less than 40% of a sample with 90,000 to 120,000 clones, approximately 92% of them seen once. The clonotype comes from a woman at least 80 years old with acute or convalescent COVID-19. Input material: peripheral blood. The chain couples TRBV6-5 to TRBJ1-2; 7 nucleotides agree with TRBD1. The CDR3 reads CASTPGRGSNYGYTF. DNA of the CDR3: TGTGCCAGCACCCCCGGCAGGGGGAGCAACTATGGCTACACCTTC.